Shown below are 4 T cell receptor beta chains from a single sample sequenced in a study of cytomegalovirus exposure and HLA in healthy donors. The PCR was carried out with 60 Vbeta primers and 13 Jbeta primers. Method: immunoSEQ multiplex PCR; TCRdb's copy keeps in-frame clones and lacks some. The table includes 120,000 or so clones, over 75% detected once. The sample was PBMCs. Source of these receptors: a man under 40 in good health and CMV-seronegative.

The chain couples TRBV5-1 to TRBJ1-1, with a tentative D call TRBD1 (6 bases). CDR3 length equals 14 residues. Looked up from germline, CDR1 is SGHRS and CDR2 is YFSETQ. Trimming removed 2 bases at V and 1 base at J, with 9 bases between. The CDR3 DNA reads TGCGCCAGCAGCTTAATGGGACAGAACACTGAAGCTTTCTTT. The encoded protein is CASSLMGQNTEAFF.

V gene TRBV19 combines with J gene TRBJ2-2; D call uncertain. This CDR3 has 14 amino acids. V lost 7 bases and J 3 bases, leaving 12 bases between the germline ends. Germline CDR1 reads LNHDA; CDR2 reads SQIVND (reference sequence). In DNA form, the CDR3 reads TGTGCCAGTATCGCGACCGAGGACACCGGGGAGCTGTTTTTT. Translation gives CASIATEDTGELFF. Combining the CDR3 with reference TRBV19 and TRBJ2-2 gives the whole variable domain DGGITQSPKYLFRKEGQNVTLSCEQNLNHDAMYWYRQDPGQGLRLIYYSQIVNDFQKGDIAEGYSVSREKKESFPLTVTSAQKNPTAFYLCASIATEDTGELFFGEGSRLTVL.

The chain uses TRBV6-5 and TRBJ1-1, with a weak D call TRBD1 (6 bases). Germline-derived CDR1 and CDR2 are MNHEY and SVGAGI. CDR3 size: 14 residues. Trimming stripped 7 bases from V and 3 bases from J, with 15 bases between. The CDR3 nucleotides read TGTGCCAGCAAACACAGGGCGCGTTACACTGAAGCTTTCTTT. Protein product: CASKHRARYTEAFF.

This clone occurred a few times. The rearrangement links TRBV6-5 to TRBJ2-5, with 7 bases identical to TRBD2. The germline V gene encodes CDR1 MNHEY and CDR2 SVGAGI. The CDR3 is 15 residues long. Losses at the gene ends were 6 bases for V and 0 bases for J; bases not matched to a gene: 7. The CDR3 spells CASSDAGGNQETQYF. CDR3 nucleotides: TGTGCCAGCAGCGACGCCGGGGGGAACCAAGAGACCCAGTACTTC.